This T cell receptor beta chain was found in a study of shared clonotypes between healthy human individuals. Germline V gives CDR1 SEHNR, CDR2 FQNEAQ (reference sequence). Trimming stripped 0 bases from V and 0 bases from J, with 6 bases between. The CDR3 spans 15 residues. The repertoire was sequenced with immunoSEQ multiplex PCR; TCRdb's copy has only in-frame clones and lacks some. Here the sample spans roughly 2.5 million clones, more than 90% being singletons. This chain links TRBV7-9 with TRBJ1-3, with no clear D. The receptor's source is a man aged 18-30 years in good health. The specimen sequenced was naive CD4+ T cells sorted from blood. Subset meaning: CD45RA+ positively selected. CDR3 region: CASSLAINSGNTIYF. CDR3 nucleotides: TGTGCCAGCAGCTTAGCAATCAACTCTGGAAACACCATATATTTT.